A selection of T cell receptor beta chains follows, all from one sample in a study of cytomegalovirus exposure and HLA in healthy donors. Measured with immunoSEQ multiplex PCR; TCRdb has only the in-frame clones, and not every one. The sample carries more than 130,000 clones, around 77% recorded once. Sequencing used PBMCs. All receptors derive from a woman aged 50 to 65 in good health and CMV-seronegative. CDR3s include the opening cysteine and the closing phenylalanine or tryptophan. Each record gives: V gene, clone size, J gene, D gene, CDR3 DNA, CDR3 protein. A D gene is named only where the DNA matches it firmly. Expanded clones get a size class; other rows say once, few or many, or leave the size out.

V: TRBV11-1
size: NA
J: TRBJ2-1
D: TRBD2
DNA: TGTGCCAGCAGTTATCCGGGACTAGCGGGGGGCCTCTACAATGAGCAGTTCTTC
CDR3: CASSYPGLAGGLYNEQFF

V: TRBV7-9
size: NA
J: TRBJ2-2
D: TRBD2
DNA: TGTGCCAGCAGCTTACTAGCGGGGGCTGGGGAGCTGTTTTTT
CDR3: CASSLLAGAGELFF

V: TRBV9
size: NA
J: TRBJ2-1
D: NA
DNA: TGTGCCAGCAGCGCCAGAGCGGGTCGCTCCTACAATGAGCAGTTCTTC
CDR3: CASSARAGRSYNEQFF

V: TRBV7-2
size: once
J: TRBJ1-2
D: TRBD1
DNA: TGTGCCAGCAGCTTAGTTTCGACAGGGGCTGGCTATGGCTACACCTTC
CDR3: CASSLVSTGAGYGYTF

V: TRBV11-2
size: NA
J: TRBJ1-6
D: NA
DNA: TGTGCCAGCAGCGGTACAGGTTGGGTCTCACCCCTCCACTTT
CDR3: CASSGTGWVSPLHF

V: TRBV28
size: NA
J: TRBJ1-3
D: TRBD1
DNA: TGTGCCAGCAGTTGGCGGACAGGGACAGGAAACACCATATATTTT
CDR3: CASSWRTGTGNTIYF

V: TRBV15
size: NA
J: TRBJ1-5
D: TRBD1
DNA: TGTGCCACCAGCAGAGATCGGGGACAGTCAACAATAAATCAGCCCCAGCATTTT
CDR3: CATSRDRGQSTINQPQHF

V: TRBV28
size: NA
J: TRBJ1-6
D: NA
DNA: TGTGCCAGCAGTCCCTTTTTGTCCTATAATTCACCCCTCCACTTT
CDR3: CASSPFLSYNSPLHF

V: TRBV29-1
size: NA
J: TRBJ1-2
D: NA
DNA: TGCAGCGTTGAAGCTGCGACAGCCTTTAATGGCTACACCTTC
CDR3: CSVEAATAFNGYTF

V: TRBV7-7
size: few
J: TRBJ2-3
D: NA
DNA: TGTGCTAGCAGCTCTGGGGGGACAGATACGCAGTATTTT
CDR3: CASSSGGTDTQYF

V: TRBV5-1
size: NA
J: TRBJ2-7
D: TRBD1
DNA: TGCGCCAGCAGCTTGGGGCCGGGACAGGGTTACGAGCAGTACTTC
CDR3: CASSLGPGQGYEQYF

V: TRBV6-5
size: NA
J: TRBJ2-5
D: TRBD2
DNA: TGTGCCAGCAGTTACACCACTAGCGGGGGGCCAGAGACCCAGTACTTC
CDR3: CASSYTTSGGPETQYF

V: TRBV6-5
size: NA
J: TRBJ2-4
D: NA
DNA: TGTGCCAGCAGTTACTCGATGAGCCGGGGGAACATTCAGTACTTC
CDR3: CASSYSMSRGNIQYF

V: TRBV19
size: NA
J: TRBJ1-6
D: NA
DNA: TGTGCCAGTAGTATAGATCGTCGTCCAGGAAAGAATTCACCCCTCCACTTT
CDR3: CASSIDRRPGKNSPLHF

V: TRBV11-2
size: NA
J: TRBJ2-3
D: TRBD2
DNA: TGTGCCAGCACCTGGGGGGGGTTAAGCACAGATACGCAGTATTTT
CDR3: CASTWGGLSTDTQYF

V: TRBV6-5
size: NA
J: TRBJ1-1
D: NA
DNA: TGTGCCAGCACCCGGAGGGTGGGGTACTTGGCTTTCTTT
CDR3: CASTRRVGYLAFF

V: TRBV4-1
size: NA
J: TRBJ2-3
D: NA
DNA: TGCGCCAGCAGCCAAGAGGTAGACACAGATACGCAGTATTTT
CDR3: CASSQEVDTDTQYF

V: TRBV7-8
size: NA
J: TRBJ2-7
D: NA
DNA: TGTGCCAGCAGCTTTGGGTGGCAGGGCAACTACGAGCAGTACTTC
CDR3: CASSFGWQGNYEQYF

V: TRBV5-6
size: once
J: TRBJ1-2
D: TRBD1
DNA: TGTGCCAGCAGCTACGGGACAGACTATGGCTACACCTTC
CDR3: CASSYGTDYGYTF

V: TRBV5-4
size: NA
J: TRBJ2-1
D: TRBD1
DNA: TGTGCCAGCAGCTCGGGGACAGGGACCTTCAATGAGCAGTTCTTC
CDR3: CASSSGTGTFNEQFF

V: TRBV7-8
size: NA
J: TRBJ2-5
D: NA
DNA: TGTGCCAGCAGCGGCGACTACCAAGAGACCCAGTACTTC
CDR3: CASSGDYQETQYF

V: TRBV7-9
size: NA
J: TRBJ1-1
D: NA
DNA: TGTGCCAGCAAATTGAACACAGGGAACACTGAAGCTTTCTTT
CDR3: CASKLNTGNTEAFF

V: TRBV2
size: once
J: TRBJ2-5
D: NA
DNA: TGTGCCAGCGCCGGGGAGGGGGGGGGCCGAGAGACCCAGTACTTC
CDR3: CASAGEGGGRETQYF

V: TRBV2
size: NA
J: TRBJ1-3
D: NA
DNA: TGTGCCAGCAGTGAAGCGGGGGGGCGCGGAAACACCATATATTTT
CDR3: CASSEAGGRGNTIYF

V: TRBV2
size: NA
J: TRBJ1-6
D: NA
DNA: TGTGCCAGTGGGGCTTCGGTGGAATCACCCCTCCACTTT
CDR3: CASGASVESPLHF

V: TRBV5-6
size: NA
J: TRBJ1-2
D: NA
DNA: TGTGCCAGCAGCTTGTCGGGAATTGATGGCTACACCTTC
CDR3: CASSLSGIDGYTF